This TCR beta chain is drawn from a study of vaccination effects on CD4 cells after COVID-19. Notes on the study in general: Of the vaccine-induced clones from healthy vaccinees, merely 1 of 255 recognized common cold coronaviruses as well.

To note about this clone: The target antigen is unknown.

The CDR3 consists of 15 residues. The V gene end was trimmed by 1 base and the J gene end by 5 bases; junction bases not matched to a gene: 4. Germline CDR1 is LGHNT and CDR2 is FRNRAP. Data came from immunoSEQ multiplex PCR; TCRdb stores just in-frame clones and leaves some out. The repertoire holds around 69,000 clones, with under 80% as singletons. Investigators separated out CD4+ T cells once about eleven days of culture had passed. All study participants received two doses of BNT162b2 or mRNA-1273 vaccine. The TCR sequence derives from a human donor who received a COVID-19 vaccine. The rearrangement uses TRBV12-5 and TRBJ2-2, with 7 nucleotides matching TRBD1. Sequencing was performed on CD4+ T cells from PBMCs cultured without peptide, taken after COVID-19 vaccination. The CDR3 reads CASGLGQGTTGELFF. DNA for the CDR3: TGTGCTAGTGGTTTGGGACAGGGAACGACCGGGGAGCTGTTTTTT.